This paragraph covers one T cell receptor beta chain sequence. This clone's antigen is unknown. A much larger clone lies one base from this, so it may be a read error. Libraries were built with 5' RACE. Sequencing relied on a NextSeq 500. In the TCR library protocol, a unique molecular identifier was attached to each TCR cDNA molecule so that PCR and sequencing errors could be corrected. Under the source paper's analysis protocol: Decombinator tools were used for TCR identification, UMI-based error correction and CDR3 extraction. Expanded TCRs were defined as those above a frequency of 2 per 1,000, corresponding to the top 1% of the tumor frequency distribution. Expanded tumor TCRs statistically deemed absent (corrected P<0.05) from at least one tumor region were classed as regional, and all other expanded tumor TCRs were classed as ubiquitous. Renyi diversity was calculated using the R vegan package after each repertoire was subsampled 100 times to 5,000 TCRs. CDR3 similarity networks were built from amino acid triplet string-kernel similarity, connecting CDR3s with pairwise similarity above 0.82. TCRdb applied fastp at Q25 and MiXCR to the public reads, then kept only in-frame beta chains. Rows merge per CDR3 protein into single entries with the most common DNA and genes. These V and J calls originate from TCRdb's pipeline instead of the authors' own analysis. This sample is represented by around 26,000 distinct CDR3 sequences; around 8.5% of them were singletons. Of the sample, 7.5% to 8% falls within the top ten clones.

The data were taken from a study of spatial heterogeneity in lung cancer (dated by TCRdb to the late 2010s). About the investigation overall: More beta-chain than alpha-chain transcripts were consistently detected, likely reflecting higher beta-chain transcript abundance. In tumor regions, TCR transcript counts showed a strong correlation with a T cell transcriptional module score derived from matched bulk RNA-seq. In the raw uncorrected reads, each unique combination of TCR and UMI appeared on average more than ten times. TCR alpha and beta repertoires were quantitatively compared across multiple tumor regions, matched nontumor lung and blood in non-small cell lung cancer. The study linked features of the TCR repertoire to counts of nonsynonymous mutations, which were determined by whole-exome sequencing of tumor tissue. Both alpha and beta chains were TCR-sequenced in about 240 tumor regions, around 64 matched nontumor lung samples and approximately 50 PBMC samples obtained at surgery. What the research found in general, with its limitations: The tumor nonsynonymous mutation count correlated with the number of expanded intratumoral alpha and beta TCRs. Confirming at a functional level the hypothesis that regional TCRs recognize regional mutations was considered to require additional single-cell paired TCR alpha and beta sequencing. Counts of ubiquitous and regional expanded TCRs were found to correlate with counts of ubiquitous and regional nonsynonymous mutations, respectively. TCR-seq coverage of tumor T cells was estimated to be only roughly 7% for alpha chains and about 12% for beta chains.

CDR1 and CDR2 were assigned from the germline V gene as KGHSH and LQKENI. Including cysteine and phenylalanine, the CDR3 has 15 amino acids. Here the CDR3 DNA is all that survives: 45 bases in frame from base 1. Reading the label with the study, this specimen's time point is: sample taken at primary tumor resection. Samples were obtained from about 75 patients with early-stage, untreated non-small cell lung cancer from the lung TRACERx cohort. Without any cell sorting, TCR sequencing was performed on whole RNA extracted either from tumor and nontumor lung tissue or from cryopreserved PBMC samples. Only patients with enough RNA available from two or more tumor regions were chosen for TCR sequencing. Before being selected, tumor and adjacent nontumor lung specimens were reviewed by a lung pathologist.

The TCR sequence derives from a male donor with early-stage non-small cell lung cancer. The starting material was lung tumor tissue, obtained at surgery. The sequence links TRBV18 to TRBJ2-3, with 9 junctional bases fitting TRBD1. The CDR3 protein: CASSNGQGKADAQYF. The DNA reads TGTGCCAGCTCAAACGGACAGGGGAAAGCAGATGCGCAGTATTTT.